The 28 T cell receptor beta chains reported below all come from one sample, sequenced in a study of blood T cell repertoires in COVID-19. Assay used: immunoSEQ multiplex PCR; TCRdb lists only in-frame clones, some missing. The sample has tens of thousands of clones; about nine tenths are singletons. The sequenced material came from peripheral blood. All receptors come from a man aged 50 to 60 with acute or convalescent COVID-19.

The CDR3: CAWSVRGLGSGELFF. The CDR3, as DNA: TGTGCCTGGAGTGTCCGGGGACTAGGATCTGGGGAGCTGTTTTTT. This sequence joins TRBV30 and TRBJ2-2; TRBD2 matches at 8 bases. This CDR3 is built from 15 residues. The V and J ends lost 0 bases and 8 bases, in that order; junction bases with no gene match: 8. CDR1 and CDR2 (germline): GTSNPN, SVGIG (reference sequence).

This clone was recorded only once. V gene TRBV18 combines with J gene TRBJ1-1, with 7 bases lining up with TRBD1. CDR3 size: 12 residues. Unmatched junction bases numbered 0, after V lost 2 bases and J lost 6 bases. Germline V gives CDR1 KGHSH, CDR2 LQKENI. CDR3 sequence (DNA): TGTGCCAGCTCACCAGGGACAGCTGAAGCTTTCTTT. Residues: CASSPGTAEAFF.

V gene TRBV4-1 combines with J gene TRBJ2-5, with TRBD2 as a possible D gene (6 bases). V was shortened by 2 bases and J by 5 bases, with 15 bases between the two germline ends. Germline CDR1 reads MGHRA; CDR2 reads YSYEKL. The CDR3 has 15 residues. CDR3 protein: CASSQITGDWETQYF. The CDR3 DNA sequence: TGCGCCAGCAGCCAAATAACGGGAGATTGGGAGACCCAGTACTTC.

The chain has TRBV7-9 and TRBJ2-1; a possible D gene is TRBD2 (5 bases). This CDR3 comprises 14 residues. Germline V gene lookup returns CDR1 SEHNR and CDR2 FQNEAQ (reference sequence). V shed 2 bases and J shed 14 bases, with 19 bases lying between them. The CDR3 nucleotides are TGTGCCAGCAGCTTATGGGTAGAAAAGTCGAGGGAGTTCTTC. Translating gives CASSLWVEKSREFF. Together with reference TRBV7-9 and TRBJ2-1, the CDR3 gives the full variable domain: DTGVSQNPRHKITKRGQNVTFRCDPISEHNRLYWYRQTLGQGPEFLTYFQNEAQLEKSRLLSDRFSAERPKGSFSTLEIQRTEQGDSAMYLCASSLWVEKSREFFGPGTRLTVL.

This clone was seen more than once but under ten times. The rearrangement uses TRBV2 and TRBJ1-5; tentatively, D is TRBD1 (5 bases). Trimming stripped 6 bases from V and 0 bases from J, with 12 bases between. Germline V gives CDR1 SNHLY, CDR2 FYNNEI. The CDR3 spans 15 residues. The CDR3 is CASRPQGSSNQPQHF. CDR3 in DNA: TGTGCCAGCAGGCCCCAGGGATCTAGCAATCAGCCCCAGCATTTT.

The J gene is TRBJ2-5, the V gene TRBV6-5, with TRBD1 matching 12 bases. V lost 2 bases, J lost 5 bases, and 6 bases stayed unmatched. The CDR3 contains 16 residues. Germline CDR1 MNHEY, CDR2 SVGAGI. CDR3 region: CASSYGGQGAGETQYF. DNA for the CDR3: TGTGCCAGCAGTTACGGGGGACAGGGGGCTGGTGAGACCCAGTACTTC.

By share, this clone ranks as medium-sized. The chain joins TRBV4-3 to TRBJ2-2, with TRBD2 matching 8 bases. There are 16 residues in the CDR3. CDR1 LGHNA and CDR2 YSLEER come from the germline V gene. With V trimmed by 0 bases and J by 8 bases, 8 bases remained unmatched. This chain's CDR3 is CASSQDRLARSGELFF. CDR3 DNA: TGCGCCAGCAGCCAAGATCGACTAGCGAGGTCGGGGGAGCTGTTTTTT.

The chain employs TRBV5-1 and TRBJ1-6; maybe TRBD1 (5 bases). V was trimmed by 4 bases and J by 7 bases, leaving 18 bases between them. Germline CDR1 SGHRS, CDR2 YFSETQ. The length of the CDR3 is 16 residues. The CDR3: CASSVGLEQGNSPLHF. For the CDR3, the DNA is TGCGCCAGCAGCGTCGGATTGGAGCAGGGAAATTCACCCCTCCACTTT. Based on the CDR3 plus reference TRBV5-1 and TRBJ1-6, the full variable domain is KAGVTQTPRYLIKTRGQQVTLSCSPISGHRSVSWYQQTPGQGLQFLFEYFSETQRNKGNFPGRFSGRQFSNSRSEMNVSTLELGDSALYLCASSVGLEQGNSPLHFGNGTRLTVT.

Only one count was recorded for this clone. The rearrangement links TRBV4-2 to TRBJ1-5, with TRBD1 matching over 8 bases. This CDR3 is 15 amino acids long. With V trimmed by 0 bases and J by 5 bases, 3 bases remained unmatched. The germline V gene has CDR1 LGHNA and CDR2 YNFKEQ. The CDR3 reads CASSQEGQDYQPQHF. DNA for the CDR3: TGTGCCAGCAGCCAAGAGGGACAGGACTATCAGCCCCAGCATTTT.

This chain's CDR3 is CASSWTVEETQYF. CDR3 in DNA: TGTGCCAGCAGTTGGACAGTGGAGGAGACCCAGTACTTC. The rearrangement links TRBV6-5 to TRBJ2-5; maybe TRBD1 (6 bases). This CDR3 region has 13 residues. The germline V gene encodes CDR1 MNHEY and CDR2 SVGAGI. V was pared by 4 bases and J by 5 bases, with 11 bases between.

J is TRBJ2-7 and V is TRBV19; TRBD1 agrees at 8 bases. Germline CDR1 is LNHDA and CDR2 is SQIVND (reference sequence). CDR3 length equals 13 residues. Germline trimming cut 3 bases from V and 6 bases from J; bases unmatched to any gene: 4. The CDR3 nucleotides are TGTGCCAGTAGTATTGGCAGGGGGCCCGAGCAGTACGTC. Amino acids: CASSIGRGPEQYV.

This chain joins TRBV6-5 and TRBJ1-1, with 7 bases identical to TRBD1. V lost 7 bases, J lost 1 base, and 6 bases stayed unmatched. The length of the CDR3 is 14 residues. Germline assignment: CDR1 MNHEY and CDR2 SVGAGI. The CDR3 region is CASTPGTENTEAFF. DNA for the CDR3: TGTGCCAGCACCCCCGGGACAGAGAACACTGAAGCTTTCTTT.

The CDR3 bases are TGCGCCAGCAGCCTGACGGGGAGGACCGGGGAGCTGTTTTTT. It is translated as CASSLTGRTGELFF. J is TRBJ2-2 and V is TRBV4-3; D may be TRBD2 (6 bases). Germline CDR1 LGHNA, CDR2 YSLEER. V was clipped by 4 bases and J by 5 bases, with 11 bases between them. This CDR3 has 14 amino acids.

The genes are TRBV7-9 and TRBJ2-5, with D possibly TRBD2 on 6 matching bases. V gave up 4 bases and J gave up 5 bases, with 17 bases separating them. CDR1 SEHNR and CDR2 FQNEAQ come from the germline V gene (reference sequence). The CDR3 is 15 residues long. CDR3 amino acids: CASSSSEGRIETQYF. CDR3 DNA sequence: TGTGCCAGCAGCTCCTCGGAGGGGCGGATCGAGACCCAGTACTTC.

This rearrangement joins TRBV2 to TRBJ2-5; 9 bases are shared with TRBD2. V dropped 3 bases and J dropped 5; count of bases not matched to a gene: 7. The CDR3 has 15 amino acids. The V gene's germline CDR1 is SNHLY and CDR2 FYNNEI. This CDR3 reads CASSELAGVGETQYF. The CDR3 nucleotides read TGTGCCAGCAGTGAGTTAGCGGGAGTCGGGGAGACCCAGTACTTC.

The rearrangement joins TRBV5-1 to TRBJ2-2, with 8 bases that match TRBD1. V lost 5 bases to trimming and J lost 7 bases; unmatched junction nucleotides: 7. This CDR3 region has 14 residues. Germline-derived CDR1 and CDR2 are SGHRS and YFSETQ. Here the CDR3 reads CASRGQGAGGELFF. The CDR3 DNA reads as TGCGCCAGCAGAGGCCAGGGGGCTGGCGGGGAGCTGTTTTTT.

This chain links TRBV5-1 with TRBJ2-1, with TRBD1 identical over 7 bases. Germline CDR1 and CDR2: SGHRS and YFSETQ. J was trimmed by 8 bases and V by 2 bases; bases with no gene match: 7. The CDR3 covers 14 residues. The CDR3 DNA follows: TGCGCCAGCAGCTTAAACAGGGGAGTAGATGAGCAGTTCTTC. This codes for CASSLNRGVDEQFF.

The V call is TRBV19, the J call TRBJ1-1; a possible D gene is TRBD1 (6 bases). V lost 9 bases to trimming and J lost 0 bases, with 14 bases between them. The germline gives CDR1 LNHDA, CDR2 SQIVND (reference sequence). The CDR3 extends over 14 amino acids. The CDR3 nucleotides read TGTGCCAGCCTTAACGGACAGTTGAACACTGAAGCTTTCTTT. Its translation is CASLNGQLNTEAFF.

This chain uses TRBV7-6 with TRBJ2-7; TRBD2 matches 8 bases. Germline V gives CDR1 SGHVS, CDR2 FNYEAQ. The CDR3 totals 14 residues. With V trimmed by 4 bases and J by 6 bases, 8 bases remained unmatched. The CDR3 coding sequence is TGTGCCAGCAGCTCCGCAGCGGGAGTTTCCGAGCAGTACTTC. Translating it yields CASSSAAGVSEQYF.

The CDR3 protein is CAIGRGNHEQFF. CDR3 coding DNA: TGTGCCATCGGACGGGGGAACCATGAGCAGTTCTTC. This rearrangement joins TRBV10-3 to TRBJ2-1; maybe TRBD2 (6 bases). The CDR3 runs to 12 residues. V shed 8 bases and J shed 8 bases, with 13 bases lying between them. Germline lookup yields CDR1 ENHRY and CDR2 SYGVKD.

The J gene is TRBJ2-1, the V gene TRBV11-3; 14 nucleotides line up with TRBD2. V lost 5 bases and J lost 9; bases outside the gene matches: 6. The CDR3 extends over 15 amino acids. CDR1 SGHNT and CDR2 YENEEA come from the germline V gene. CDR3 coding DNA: TGTGCCAGCAGCGCTGAGGGACTAGCGGGAGCTGAGCAGTTCTTC. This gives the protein CASSAEGLAGAEQFF. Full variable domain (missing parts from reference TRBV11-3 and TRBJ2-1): EAGVVQSPRYKIIEKKQPVAFWCNPISGHNTLYWYLQNLGQGPELLIRYENEEAVDDSQLPKDRFSAERLKGVDSTLKIQPAELGDSAVYLCASSAEGLAGAEQFFGPGTRLTVL.

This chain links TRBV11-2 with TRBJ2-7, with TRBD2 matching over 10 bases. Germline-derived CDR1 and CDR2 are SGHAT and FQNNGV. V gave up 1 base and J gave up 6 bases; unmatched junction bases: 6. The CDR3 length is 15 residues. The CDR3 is CASSLVLAGVGEQYF. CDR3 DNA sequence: TGTGCCAGCAGCTTAGTCCTAGCGGGAGTCGGCGAGCAGTACTTC.

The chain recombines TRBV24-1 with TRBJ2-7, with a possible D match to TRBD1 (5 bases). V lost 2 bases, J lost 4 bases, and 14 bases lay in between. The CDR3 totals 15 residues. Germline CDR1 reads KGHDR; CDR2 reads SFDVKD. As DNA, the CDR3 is TGTGCCACCAGTGATTCGACCCGGACATCATACGAGCAGTACTTC. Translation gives CATSDSTRTSYEQYF.

The CDR3, as DNA: TGTGCCAGCAGTGAAATTCTGGGCAGCCTCTATGGCTACACCTTC. Protein: CASSEILGSLYGYTF. The chain employs TRBV6-1 and TRBJ1-2; D remains ambiguous. With 2 bases removed from V and 4 bases from J, the gap between germline ends came to 14 bases. CDR1 is MNHNS and CDR2 is SASEGT in the germline V gene. The CDR3 has 15 residues.

CDR3 bases: TGTGCCTGGAGTCTCGGGAGCTCCTACGAGCAGTACGTC. It codes for CAWSLGSSYEQYV. The chain recombines TRBV30 with TRBJ2-7; the D gene is possibly TRBD2 (6 bases). In germline, CDR1 is GTSNPN, CDR2 SVGIG (reference sequence). V lost 2 bases to trimming and J lost 0 bases, with 8 bases between them. This CDR3 has 13 residues.

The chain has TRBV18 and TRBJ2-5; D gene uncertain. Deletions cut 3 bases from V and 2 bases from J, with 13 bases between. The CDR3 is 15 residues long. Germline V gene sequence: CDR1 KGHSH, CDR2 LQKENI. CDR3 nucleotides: TGTGCCAGCTCACCCCTCCCTAGTAGGCAAGAGACCCAGTACTTC. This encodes CASSPLPSRQETQYF.

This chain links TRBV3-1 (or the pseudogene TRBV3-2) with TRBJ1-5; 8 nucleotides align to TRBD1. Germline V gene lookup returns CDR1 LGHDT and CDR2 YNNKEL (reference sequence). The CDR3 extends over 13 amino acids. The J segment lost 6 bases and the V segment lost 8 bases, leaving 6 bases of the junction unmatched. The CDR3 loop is CASGQGGRQPQHF. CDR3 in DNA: TGTGCCAGCGGACAGGGCGGTCGTCAGCCCCAGCATTTT.

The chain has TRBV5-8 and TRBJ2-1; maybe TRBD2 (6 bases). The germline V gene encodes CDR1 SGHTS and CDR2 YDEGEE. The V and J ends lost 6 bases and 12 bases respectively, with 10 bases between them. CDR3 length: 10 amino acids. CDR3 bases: TGTGCCAGCAACTCGGAGGGGCAGTTCTTC. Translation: CASNSEGQFF.